Sequencing of this T cell receptor (beta chain) was carried out in a study of blood T cells in healthy people across ages. Study-level information: When template switching was applied, about one barcoded beta molecule was captured per two T cells.

It was with a sample-barcoded 5' primer and a J-beta primer mix that a second PCR of roughly 7 to 12 cycles was run. Carrying 12 random nucleotides, a template-switch adaptor labeled each individual cDNA molecule. TCRdb re-called the 5' RACE reads with MiXCR, one entry per CDR3 protein. The sample holds 1.2 million to 1.5 million distinct CDR3 sequences; almost 60% are singletons and the top ten take over 6.5%. CDR3 length: 13 amino acids. Germline loops: CDR1 MGHDK, CDR2 SYGVNS. V shed 10 bases and J shed 3 bases, with 15 bases lying between them. All donors came from Russia, were Caucasian and healthy, and spanned ages about 6 to 100. Each sample had at least 6.5 million PBMCs isolated.

The sample taken for sequencing was blood. The TCR was taken from a man between 18 and 29 years old in good health. This chain joins TRBV25-1 and TRBJ1-2; possibly TRBD1 for D (6 bases). The DNA for the CDR3 is TGTGCCACCCAGCAGGGGTACTACTATGGCTACACCTTC. Protein product: CATQQGYYYGYTF.